Below are 4 T cell receptor beta chains sequenced from a single sample in a study of beta chain features in type 1 diabetes. No antigen has been assigned to these receptors. Investigators reverse transcribed all isolated RNA, so they sequenced expressed TCRB transcripts. Using immunoSEQ multiplex PCR, the repertoire was profiled, and TCRdb retains in-frame clones only, with some absent. In the table there are about 650,000 clones, around an eighth of which are singletons. Whole-study results and caveats: Moderate yet significant TCRB CDR3 shortening was seen in Type 1 diabetes patients in all four CD4+ subsets.

Sequencing used naive CD4+ T cells from blood. The origin of the receptors is a man younger than 45 with type 1 diabetes.

This clone was seen a few times. The chain employs TRBV7-3 and TRBJ1-3, with no clear D. Per the germline V gene, CDR1 is SGHTA and CDR2 is FQGTGA. Trimming stripped 3 bases from V and 2 bases from J, with 5 bases between. This CDR3 region has 13 residues. The CDR3 region has the DNA TGTGCCAGCAGCTTTCGGCCTGGAAACACCATATATTTT. It codes for CASSFRPGNTIYF.

This clone was picked up a small number of times. This chain joins TRBV10-3 and TRBJ2-3; D may be TRBD2 (5 bases). Germline lookup yields CDR1 ENHRY and CDR2 SYGVKD. The CDR3 runs 15 residues. The V end was cut by 6 bases, the J end by 4 bases, with 17 bases between. The CDR3 DNA reads TGTGCCATCAGCAACGGACCGGGGTTGCCAGATACGCAGTATTTT. Protein product: CAISNGPGLPDTQYF.

The sample holds a few counts of this clone. The rearrangement joins TRBV6-5 to TRBJ2-5, with D perhaps TRBD1 (6 bases). Germline lookup yields CDR1 MNHEY and CDR2 SVGAGI. V lost 2 bases to trimming and J lost 4 bases, with 14 bases between them. The CDR3 contains 15 residues. CDR3 nucleotides: TGTGCCAGCAGTTACGGGCAGGGGAAGGGAGAGACCCAGTACTTC. Translated: CASSYGQGKGETQYF.

This chain joins TRBV9 and TRBJ2-2, with D maybe TRBD2 (6 bases). Germline CDR1 reads SGDLS; CDR2 reads YYNGEE. The CDR3 consists of 14 residues. V was clipped by 6 bases and J by 0 bases, with 9 bases between them. Here the CDR3 DNA reads TGTGCCAGCATGGAGGGAACGAACACCGGGGAGCTGTTTTTT. Protein sequence: CASMEGTNTGELFF.